This TCR beta chain was retrieved from a study of shared clonotypes between healthy human individuals (dated by TCRdb to the early 2020s). Regarding the study in general: The cohort included a few men and two women between 18 and 49 years of age. Per donor, three plates each were used for CD4 naive and CD4 memory, two for CD8 naive, and one for CD8 memory. To estimate repertoire size and how much clonotypes are shared between individuals, the study performed deep sequencing of blood TCR repertoires from about 5 healthy adults. To increase sequencing depth and limit assay-specific biases, different laboratories used diverse techniques to prepare libraries and sequence TCR repertoires. Each donor's leukapheresis produced roughly between about 0.85 and 10 billion PBMCs.

The CDR3 runs 16 residues from the cysteine to the phenylalanine. The only DNA kept is the CDR3, 48 bases in frame from the first base. The germline V gene gives CDR1 as MDHEN and CDR2 as SYDVKM. V gives up 8 bases and J gives up 4 bases, and the segment between their germline ends measures 22 bases. This clone was detected only once. Its binding antigen is unknown. No base qualities exist here, and no much larger clone lies one base off it. Using the deep immunoSEQ assay, TCR CDR3 regions were amplified from genomic DNA by multiplex PCR. Extracted genomic DNA from each cell subset was spread evenly across all wells of several immunoSEQ 96-well plates, with each plate serving as a replicate. For sorted subsets, roughly 0.2 ug genomic DNA, equal to 30,000 to 35,000 T cell genomes, was loaded into each replicate PCR. The purified libraries were quantified using a Qubit 3.0 fluorometer, sized with a Bioanalyzer 2100, and then quantified again using the KAPA Library Quantification kit. A separate single-read 150-cycle Illumina NextSeq 550 flow cell was used to sequence each immunoSEQ 96-well plate. Under the source paper's analysis protocol: The immunoSEQ output contained only junctional sequences without quality scores, so filtering could not match that applied to full-length reads. To assign V/J genes and CDR3, sequences were annotated against IMGT germline references using PyIR, a Python wrapper for IgBLAST v1.9. Reads with weak V/J assignments (E-value above 1e-6), missing CDR3, stop codons, out-of-frame junctions, or ambiguous translated residues were removed. V3J clonotypes were defined as sequences sharing the same inferred V gene, J gene, and CDR3 amino acid sequence. To compute the percentage overlap between repertoires, the number of shared unique clonotypes was divided by the size of the smaller repertoire. RTK rarefaction, the Chao1 estimator, and Recon v2.1 estimates of unobserved clonotypes were used to assess repertoire richness. Generation probabilities were computed with OLGA for all TCRbeta clonotypes obtained by the gDNA method from several donors. TCRdb re-hosts the immuneACCESS table, in-frame sequences only. Its copies lack some clones; in the studies checked, an unresolved V gene accounts for under half of them, and the cause for the rest is not known. The DNA gave D and trimming, while V, J and clone size come from that table. The sample data list approximately 110,000 clones, and around 71% of these were observed just once. The top ten hold roughly 22% of the sample.

Overall results and qualifications from the work: Only blood was sampled, and tissue TCR repertoires likely differ from those in blood. Clonotypes shared by all four sorted-subset donors showed higher generation probabilities than non-shared clonotypes. Because the study included a small number of donors, the genetic and exposure-history diversity represented was limited. About 5% of naive CD4, 3.5% of naive CD8, about 2.1% of memory CD4, and 0.35% to 0.5% of memory CD8 clonotypes were shared across several donors. Pairwise subsampling indicated that sequencing depth was expected to affect the degree of clonotype sharing among donors. Naive subsets generally had larger estimated clonotype richness than memory subsets did. Rarefaction of sorted-subset datasets indicated incomplete sequencing despite the large sequencing depth.

Donors were healthy HIV-negative adults with no recently reported acute infections or vaccinations. Every donor was a Caucasian adult living in Nashville, Tennessee, USA. CD8 memory samples consisted of magnetically selected CD45RO+ cells combined with CCR7-negative CD45RA+ effector memory (TemRA) cells. Blood was obtained by leukapheresis, after which PBMCs were separated by Ficoll-Histopaque density gradient centrifugation and cryopreserved in liquid nitrogen vapor phase. Analytical flow cytometry was used to check the purity and quantity of each magnetically sorted T cell population. Genomic DNA was isolated from each sorted fraction and quantified by UV absorbance on a Nanodrop 2000c.

The chain links TRBV28 with TRBJ2-3; a tentative D match to TRBD2 spans 6 bases. The source is a woman aged 30 to 39 in good health. Sequencing was carried out using memory CD8+ T cells sorted from blood. The cell subset or site label, as the study defines it: CD45RO+ cells pooled with CCR7-negative TemRA cells. For the CDR3, the sequence is CASRTWESREPDTQYF. The DNA sequence reads TGTGCCAGCCGCACCTGGGAGTCCCGGGAGCCAGATACGCAGTATTTT. The full variable domain, completed from the reference TRBV28 and TRBJ2-3 proteins outside the CDR3, reads DVKVTQSSRYLVKRTGEKVFLECVQDMDHENMFWYRQDPGLGLRLIYFSYDVKMKEKGDIPEGYSVSREKKERFSLILESASTNQTSMYLCASRTWESREPDTQYFGPGTRLTVL.